This TCR beta chain comes out of a study of blood T cell repertoires in COVID-19. The wider study: In each case, the material was cDNA or gDNA derived from T cells, B-cell-depleted T cells, or PBMCs.

As processed by the authors: The authors estimated nucleated cell counts from reference gene primer amplification. Profiling relied on immunoSEQ multiplex PCR, and the TCRdb table lists in-frame clones only, not all of them. V and J calls and clone size are copied from that table; D and trimming were computed from the DNA. The table records 150,000 to 200,000 clones, roughly 90% of them present only once. V was clipped by 3 bases and J by 7 bases, with 18 bases between them. The CDR3 spans 15 residues. Germline V gene lookup returns CDR1 LNHNV and CDR2 YYDKDF (reference sequence). Enrolment of Seattle patients took place during active infection, and they were followed longitudinally.

The sequence came from a man aged 25 to 45 with COVID-19, enrolled during active disease. V usage is TRBV15 and J usage is TRBJ1-2; tentatively, D is TRBD1 (5 bases). Sequences were obtained from peripheral blood. The CDR3 spells CATSSETGPWTGYTF. The CDR3, as DNA: TGTGCCACCAGCAGTGAAACAGGTCCGTGGACTGGCTACACCTTC.